This T cell receptor beta chain was documented in a study of radiotherapy plus CTLA-4 blockade in lung cancer. In the study overall: Disease control was seen in approximately 29% of patients, objective responses in more than 15%.

Points on this clone: Antigen: not known.

Focal radiation and CTLA-4 blockade (ipilimumab) were tested in chemo-refractory metastatic non-small-cell lung cancer patients. Clones were read by immunoSEQ multiplex PCR, and TCRdb kept only the in-frame ones, dropping some. This sample has tens of thousands of clones, with about 78% found just once. Germline V gives CDR1 KGHSH, CDR2 LQKENI. V trimming: 6 bases; J trimming: 2 bases; junction bases outside the gene matches: 7. This CDR3 spans 15 amino acids. The study's findings and limits: Following radiotherapy plus ipilimumab, tumor-derived TCR clones expanded in the blood. Response was reportedly best predicted by early blood T cell clone dynamics, with interferon-beta.

The sample was peripheral blood, taken from a patient treated with radiotherapy plus ipilimumab. The rearrangement joins TRBV18 to TRBJ2-3, with 8 bases lining up with TRBD1. The receptor's source is a human donor with non-small cell lung cancer who had a partial response to radiotherapy plus ipilimumab. Some clones in this sample may be carry-over from other donors' samples. The CDR3 DNA follows: TGTGCCAGCTCCCTAGGACAGGGTCCCACAGATACGCAGTATTTT. Translating it yields CASSLGQGPTDTQYF.